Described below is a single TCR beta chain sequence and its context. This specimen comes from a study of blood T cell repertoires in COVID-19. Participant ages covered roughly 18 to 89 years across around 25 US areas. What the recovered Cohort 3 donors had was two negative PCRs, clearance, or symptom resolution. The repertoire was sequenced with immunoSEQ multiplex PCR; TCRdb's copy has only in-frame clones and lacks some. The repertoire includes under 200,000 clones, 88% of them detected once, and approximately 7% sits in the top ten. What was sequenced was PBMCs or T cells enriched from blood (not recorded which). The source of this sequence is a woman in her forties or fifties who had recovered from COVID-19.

The CDR3 here is CASSFPGQTTYGYTF. The CDR3 bases are TGTGCCAGCAGCTTCCCGGGACAGACAACGTATGGCTACACCTTC. The V and J genes are TRBV5-4 and TRBJ1-2; TRBD1 matches at 7 bases. Germline V gene lookup returns CDR1 SGHNT and CDR2 YYREEE (reference sequence). The CDR3 sequence is 15 residues long. With V trimmed by 2 bases and J by 5 bases, 9 bases remained unmatched.